This T cell receptor beta chain was found in a study of blood T cell repertoires in COVID-19. Produced via immunoSEQ multiplex PCR; TCRdb's table is partial and in-frame only. There are roughly 180,000 clones in the sample; roughly 85% occur only once, and about 5.6% lies in the top ten. The CDR3 sequence is 15 residues long. Trimming shortened V by 5 bases and J by 6 bases, and 17 bases separated the two germline ends. The germline gives CDR1 LNHDA, CDR2 SQIVND (reference sequence). The chain links TRBV19 to TRBJ2-1; tentative D call: TRBD2 (6 bases). Input material: peripheral blood. This sequence originates from a woman aged 50 to 65 with COVID-19, enrolled during active disease. This CDR3 is CASSRDSISLNEQFF. CDR3 DNA: TGTGCCAGTAGTCGGGACTCTATATCCCTCAATGAGCAGTTCTTC.